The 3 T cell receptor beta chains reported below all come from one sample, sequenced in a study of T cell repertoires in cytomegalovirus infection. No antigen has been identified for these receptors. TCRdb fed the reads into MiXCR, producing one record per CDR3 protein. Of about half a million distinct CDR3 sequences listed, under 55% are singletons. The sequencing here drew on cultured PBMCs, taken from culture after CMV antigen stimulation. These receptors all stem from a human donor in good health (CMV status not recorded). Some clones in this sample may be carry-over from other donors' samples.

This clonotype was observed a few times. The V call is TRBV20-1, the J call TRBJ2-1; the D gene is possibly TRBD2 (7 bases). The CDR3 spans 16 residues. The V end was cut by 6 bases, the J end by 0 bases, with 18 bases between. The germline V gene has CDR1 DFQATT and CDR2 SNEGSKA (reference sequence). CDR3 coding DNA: TGCAGTGCACCAGGACGGGGGGCAGGCTCCTACAATGAGCAGTTCTTC. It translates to CSAPGRGAGSYNEQFF.

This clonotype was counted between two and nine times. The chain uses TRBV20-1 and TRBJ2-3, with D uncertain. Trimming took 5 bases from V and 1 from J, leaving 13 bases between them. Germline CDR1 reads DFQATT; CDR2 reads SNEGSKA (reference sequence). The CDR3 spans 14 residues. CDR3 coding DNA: TGCAGTGCTGCCTCGGGTGCGGGCACAGATACGCAGTATTTT. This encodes CSAASGAGTDTQYF.

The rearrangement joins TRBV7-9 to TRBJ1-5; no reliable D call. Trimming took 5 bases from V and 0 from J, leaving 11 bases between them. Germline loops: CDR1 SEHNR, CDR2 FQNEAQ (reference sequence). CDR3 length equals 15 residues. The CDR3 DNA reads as TGTGCCAGCAGCCCGGTGGGGAATAGCAATCAGCCCCAGCATTTT. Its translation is CASSPVGNSNQPQHF.